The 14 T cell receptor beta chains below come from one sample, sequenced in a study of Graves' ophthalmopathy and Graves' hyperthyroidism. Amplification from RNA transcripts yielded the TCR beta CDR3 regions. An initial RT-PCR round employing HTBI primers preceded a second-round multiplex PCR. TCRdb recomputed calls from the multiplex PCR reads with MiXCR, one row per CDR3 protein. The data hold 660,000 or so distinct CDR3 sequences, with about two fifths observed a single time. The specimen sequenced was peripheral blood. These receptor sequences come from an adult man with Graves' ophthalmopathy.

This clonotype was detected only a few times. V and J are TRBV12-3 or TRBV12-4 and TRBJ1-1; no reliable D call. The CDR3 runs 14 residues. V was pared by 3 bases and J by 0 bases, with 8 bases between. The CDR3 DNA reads TGTGCCAGCAGTTTGAGAGCTATGAACACTGAAGCTTTCTTT. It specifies CASSLRAMNTEAFF.

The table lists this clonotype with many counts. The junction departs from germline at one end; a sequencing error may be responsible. The CDR3 region has the DNA TGTGCCAGCAGTCCCGACAGGGATGGCAATCAGCCCCAGCATTTT. Residues: CASSPDRDGNQPQHF. This rearrangement joins TRBV10-3 to TRBJ1-5, with 7 bases matching TRBD1. The germline gives CDR1 ENHRY, CDR2 SYGVKD. The CDR3 runs to 15 residues.

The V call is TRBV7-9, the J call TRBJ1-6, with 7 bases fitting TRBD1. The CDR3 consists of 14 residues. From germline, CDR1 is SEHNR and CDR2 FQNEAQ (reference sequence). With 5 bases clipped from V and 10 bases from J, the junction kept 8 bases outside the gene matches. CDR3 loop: CASSTTGEGSPLHF. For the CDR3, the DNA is TGTGCCAGCAGCACTACAGGGGAAGGGTCACCCCTCCACTTT.

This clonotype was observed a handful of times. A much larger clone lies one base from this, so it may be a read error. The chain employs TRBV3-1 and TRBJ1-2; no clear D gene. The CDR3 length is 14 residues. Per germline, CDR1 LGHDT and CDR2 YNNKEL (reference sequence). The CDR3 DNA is TGTGCCAGCGGCCAAGAAAGGTCTAACTATGGCTACACCTTC. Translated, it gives CASGQERSNYGYTF.

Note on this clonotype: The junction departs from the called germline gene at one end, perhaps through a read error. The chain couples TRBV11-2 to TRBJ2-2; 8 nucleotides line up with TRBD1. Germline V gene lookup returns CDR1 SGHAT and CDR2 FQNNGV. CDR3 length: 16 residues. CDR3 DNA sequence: TGTGCCAGCAGCTTACAGCACGCAGGGGGCTTCGGGGAACTGTTTTTT. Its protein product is CASSLQHAGGFGELFF.

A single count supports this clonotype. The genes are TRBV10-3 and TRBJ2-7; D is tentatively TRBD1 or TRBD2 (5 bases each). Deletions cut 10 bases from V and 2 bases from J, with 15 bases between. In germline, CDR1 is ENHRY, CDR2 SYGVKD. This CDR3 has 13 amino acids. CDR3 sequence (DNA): TGTGCCAGCAGGCCCCGAGGGGCCTACGAGCAGTACTTC. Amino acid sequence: CASRPRGAYEQYF.

CDR3 sequence: CASSSAETPPGANVLTF. CDR3 bases: TGTGCCAGCAGCTCCGCCGAGACACCCCCTGGGGCCAACGTCCTGACTTTC. The J gene is TRBJ2-6, the V gene TRBV5-6; D ambiguous. The CDR3 covers 17 residues. V was clipped by 3 bases and J by 2 bases, with 15 bases between them. Germline CDR1 is SGHDT and CDR2 is YYEEEE.

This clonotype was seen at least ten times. The CDR3 DNA reads as TGTGCCACCCGGGGAGGGGGGGAGACCCAGTACTTC. This translates into CATRGGGETQYF. The J gene is TRBJ2-5, the V gene TRBV19; perhaps TRBD2 as D (7 bases). CDR1 is LNHDA, CDR2 SQIVND, per germline (reference sequence). V shed 10 bases and J shed 5 bases, with 14 bases lying between them. This CDR3 has 12 amino acids.

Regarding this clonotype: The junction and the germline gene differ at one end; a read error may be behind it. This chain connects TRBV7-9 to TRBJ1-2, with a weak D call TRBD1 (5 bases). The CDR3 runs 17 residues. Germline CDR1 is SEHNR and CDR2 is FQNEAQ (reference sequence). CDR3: CASSQYRGSREVYGYTF. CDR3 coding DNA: TGCGCCAGCAGCCAGTATCGGGGCAGCAGGGAGGTGTATGGCTACACCTTC. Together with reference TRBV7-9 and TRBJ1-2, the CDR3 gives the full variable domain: DTGVSQNPRHKITKRGQNVTFRCDPISEHNRLYWYRQTLGQGPEFLTYFQNEAQLEKSRLLSDRFSAERPKGSFSTLEIQRTEQGDSAMYLCASSQYRGSREVYGYTFGSGTRLTVV.

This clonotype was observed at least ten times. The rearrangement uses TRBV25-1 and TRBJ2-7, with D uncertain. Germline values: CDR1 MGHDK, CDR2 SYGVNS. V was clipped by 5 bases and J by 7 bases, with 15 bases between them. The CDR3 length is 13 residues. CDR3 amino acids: CASSPRLVAEQYF. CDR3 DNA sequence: TGTGCCAGCAGTCCCCGGCTTGTGGCGGAGCAGTACTTC.

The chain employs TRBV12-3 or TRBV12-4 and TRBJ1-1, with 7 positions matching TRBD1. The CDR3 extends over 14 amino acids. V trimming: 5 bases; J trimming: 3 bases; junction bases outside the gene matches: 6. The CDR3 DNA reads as TGTGCCAGCAGTCCCGACAGGGACTACACTGAAGCTTTCTTT. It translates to CASSPDRDYTEAFF.

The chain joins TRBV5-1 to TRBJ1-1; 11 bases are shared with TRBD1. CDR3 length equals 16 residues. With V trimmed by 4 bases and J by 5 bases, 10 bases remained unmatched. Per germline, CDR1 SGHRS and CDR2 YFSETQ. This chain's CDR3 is CASSPRPGQGGTEAFF. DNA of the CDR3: TGCGCCAGCAGCCCAAGACCGGGACAGGGGGGGACTGAAGCTTTCTTT.

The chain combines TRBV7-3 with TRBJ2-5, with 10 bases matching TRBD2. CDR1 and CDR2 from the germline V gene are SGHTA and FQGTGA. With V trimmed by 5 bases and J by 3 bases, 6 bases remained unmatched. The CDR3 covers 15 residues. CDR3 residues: CASSSSGGPEETQYF. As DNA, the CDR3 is TGTGCCAGCAGCAGTAGCGGGGGGCCTGAAGAGACCCAGTACTTC.

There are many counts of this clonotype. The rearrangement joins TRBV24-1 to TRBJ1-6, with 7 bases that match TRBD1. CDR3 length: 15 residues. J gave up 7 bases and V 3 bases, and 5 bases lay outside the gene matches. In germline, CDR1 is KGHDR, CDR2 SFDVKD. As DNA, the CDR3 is TGTGCCACCAGTGATCTCCGGGACAGCAATTCACCCCTCCACTTT. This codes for CATSDLRDSNSPLHF.